The rows below give T cell receptor beta chains drawn from one sample of a study of CD8+CD57+ T cells in acquired aplastic anemia. MiXCR, applied by TCRdb to the reads, yields one record per CDR3 protein. The top ten clones hold roughly 46% of a sample with 200,000 or so distinct CDR3 sequences, around three fifths of them seen once. The sequencing input was sorted CD4+, CD8+, or CD8+CD57+ T cells (not recorded which) from PBMCs. The source is a human donor with severe aplastic anemia or a healthy control (not recorded which). The CDR3 runs from the conserved cysteine through the conserved F or W. D genes are given only for firm matches. Some rows have no size entry. The others give once, few or many, or a class for an expanded clone.

>.|TRBJ1-5|.|TRBV19
TGTGCCAGTAGTATAATAGGGGGCAATCAGCCCCAGCATTTT
CASSIIGGNQPQHF
>.|TRBJ2-2|.|TRBV9
TGTGCCAGCAGCCAATTTATGGGGAACACCGGGGAGCTGTTTTTT
CASSQFMGNTGELFF
>.|TRBJ2-7|.|TRBV10-2
TGCGCCAGCAGTGAAGCAGGGAACGAGCAGTACTTC
CASSEAGNEQYF
>.|TRBJ1-2|.|TRBV20-1
TGCAGTGCTAGTTTGGTCTATGGCTACACCTTC
CSASLVYGYTF
>.|TRBJ2-1|.|TRBV2
TGTGCCAGCAGTGAACGAGAGTTTGGGGCAGACAATGAGCAGTTCTTC
CASSEREFGADNEQFF
>.|TRBJ1-2|.|TRBV28
TGTGCCAGCAGTTTGTTGGACACCAACTATGGCTACACCTTC
CASSLLDTNYGYTF
>TRBD2|TRBJ2-1|.|TRBV6-5
TGTGCCAGCAGTCTTTCCGGGAGGGGGTACAATGAGCAGTTCTTC
CASSLSGRGYNEQFF
>.|TRBJ1-1|.|TRBV20-1
TGCAGTGTCACCACCCCCACTGAAGCTTTCTTT
CSVTTPTEAFF
>TRBD2|TRBJ2-7|many|TRBV4-2
TGTGCCAGCAGCCAACCGGGACTAGCCTACGAGCAGTACTTC
CASSQPGLAYEQYF
>.|TRBJ1-5|.|TRBV7-8
TGCGCCAGCAGCTTATCTCCCGATCAGCCCCAGCATTTT
CASSLSPDQPQHF